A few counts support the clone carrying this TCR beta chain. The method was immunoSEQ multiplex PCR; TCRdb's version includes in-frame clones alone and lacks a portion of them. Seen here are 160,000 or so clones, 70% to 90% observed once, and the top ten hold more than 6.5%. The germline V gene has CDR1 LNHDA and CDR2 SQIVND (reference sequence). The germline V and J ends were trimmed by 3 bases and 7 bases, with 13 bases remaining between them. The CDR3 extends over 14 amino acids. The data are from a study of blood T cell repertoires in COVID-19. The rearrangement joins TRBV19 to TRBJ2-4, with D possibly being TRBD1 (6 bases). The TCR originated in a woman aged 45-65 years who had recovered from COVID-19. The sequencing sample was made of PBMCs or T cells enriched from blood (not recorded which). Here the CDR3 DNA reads TGTGCCAGTAGTATTGAACAGGGTTGGAACATTCAGTACTTC. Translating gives CASSIEQGWNIQYF.